A single sample gave rise to the 3 T cell receptor beta chains below, sequenced in a study of shared clonotypes between healthy human individuals. As defined, naive CD8 cells were CD45RO-negative and positively selected for CCR7, with terminally differentiated effector memory CD45RA+ cells excluded. This table comes from immunoSEQ multiplex PCR, and its TCRdb copy is limited to in-frame clones, with some not included. Of about 2.1 million clones listed, around 93% are singletons. Sequenced material: naive CD8+ T cells from PBMCs. The receptors derive from a man aged 18 to 29 in good health. Some clones in this sample may be carry-over from other donors' samples.

The chain is built from TRBV13 and TRBJ2-1; weak D call: TRBD2 (6 bases). The CDR3 is 15 residues long. CDR1 and CDR2 from the germline V gene are PRHDT and FYEKMQ (reference sequence). V lost 0 bases and J lost 7, with 13 bases in between. In DNA form, the CDR3 reads TGTGCCAGCAGCTTAGGCCCCGGGGGTCGGAATGAGCAGTTCTTC. It yields the protein CASSLGPGGRNEQFF.

This chain uses TRBV19 with TRBJ1-5; D gene uncertain. Germline V gene data show CDR1 as LNHDA and CDR2 as SQIVND (reference sequence). V was shortened by 3 bases and J by 2 bases, with 11 bases between the two germline ends. The length of the CDR3 is 15 residues. For the CDR3, the DNA is TGTGCCAGTAGTATGTTACCCCCCGGCAATCAGCCCCAGCATTTT. Amino acid sequence: CASSMLPPGNQPQHF.

The chain combines TRBV5-4 with TRBJ2-3; D might be TRBD2 (5 bases). Germline loops: CDR1 SGHNT, CDR2 YYREEE (reference sequence). The CDR3 runs 19 residues. V lost 4 bases, J lost 2 bases, and 26 bases lay in between. CDR3 coding DNA: TGTGCCAGCAGCCCCCTCGGGCGGGCGGTACCGACGAACACAGATACGCAGTATTTT. Its protein is CASSPLGRAVPTNTDTQYF.